Below, one T cell receptor (beta chain) is given with its context. Primers for the PCR totalled 60 Vbeta and 13 Jbeta. Some clones are missing from TCRdb's copy, which holds only in-frame ones; the method was immunoSEQ multiplex PCR. The data contain roughly 200,000 clones, approximately 86% of them singletons. This entry is derived from a study of cytomegalovirus exposure and HLA in healthy donors. Germline values: CDR1 MNHEY, CDR2 SMNVEV (reference sequence). The CDR3 sequence is 11 residues long. V was pared by 11 bases and J by 7 bases, with 14 bases between. The chain has TRBV27 and TRBJ1-1, with a weak D call TRBD1 (5 bases). This TCR was recovered from a woman aged 25-40 years in good health and CMV-seronegative. Material: PBMCs. CDR3 protein: CASRWGNEAFF. Here the CDR3 DNA reads TGTGCCTCCCGGTGGGGCAATGAAGCTTTCTTT.